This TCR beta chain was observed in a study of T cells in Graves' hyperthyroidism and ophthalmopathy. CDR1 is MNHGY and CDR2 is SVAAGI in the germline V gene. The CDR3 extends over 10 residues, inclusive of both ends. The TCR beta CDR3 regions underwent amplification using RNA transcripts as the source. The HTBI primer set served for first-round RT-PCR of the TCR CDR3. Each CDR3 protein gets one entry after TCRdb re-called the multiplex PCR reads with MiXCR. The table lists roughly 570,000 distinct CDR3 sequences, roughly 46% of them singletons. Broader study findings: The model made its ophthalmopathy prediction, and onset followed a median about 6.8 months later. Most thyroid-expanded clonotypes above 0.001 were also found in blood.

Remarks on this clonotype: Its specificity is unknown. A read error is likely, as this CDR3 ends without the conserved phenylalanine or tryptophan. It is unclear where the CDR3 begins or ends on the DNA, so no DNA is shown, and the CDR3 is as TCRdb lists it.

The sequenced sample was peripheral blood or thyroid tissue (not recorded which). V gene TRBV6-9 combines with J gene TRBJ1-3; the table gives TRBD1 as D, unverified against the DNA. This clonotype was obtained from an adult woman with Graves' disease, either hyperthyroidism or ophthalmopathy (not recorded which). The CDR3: CASSYDRGNT.